The 23 T cell receptor beta chains listed next were all sequenced from one sample in a study of CD8+ T cells in alopecia areata. The treatment is: oral pan-JAK inhibitor, 5-10 mg twice daily. RNA extraction was followed by reverse transcription into cDNA, which acted as the sequencing template. TCRdb's table, derived via immunoSEQ multiplex PCR, lists solely in-frame clones and lacks some. The table shows a few hundred thousand clones, with around 66% occurring only once. This sample comprised CD4+ T cells sorted from blood, obtained at approximately week 42, from a patient treated with tofacitinib. The receptors here all came from a human donor with alopecia areata.

V is TRBV7-2 and J is TRBJ2-5, with no clear D. Germline V lookup: CDR1 SGHTA, CDR2 FQGNSA. V dropped 2 bases and J dropped 4 bases, with 11 bases sitting between them. This CDR3 has 14 amino acids. CDR3 in amino acids: CASSLSSDGETQYF. The CDR3 DNA reads as TGTGCCAGCAGCTTAAGTAGTGATGGAGAGACCCAGTACTTC. The full variable domain, in which reference TRBV7-2 and TRBJ2-5 provide the parts outside the CDR3, is GAGVSQSPSNKVTEKGKDVELRCDPISGHTALYWYRQSLGQGLEFLIYFQGNSAPDKSGLPSDRFSAERTGGSVSTLTIQRTQQEDSAVYLCASSLSSDGETQYFGPGTRLLVL.

The genes are TRBV18 and TRBJ1-2; D is undetermined. The V end lost 2 bases, the J end lost 2 bases, and 12 bases lay between the germline ends. Germline assignment: CDR1 KGHSH and CDR2 LQKENI. The CDR3 runs 15 residues. The chain's CDR3 is CASSPTVTANYGYTF. In DNA, the CDR3 is TGTGCCAGCTCACCAACGGTAACAGCAAACTATGGCTACACCTTC. Looking up the rest from reference TRBV18 and TRBJ1-2 gives the full variable domain: NAGVMQNPRHLVRRRGQEARLRCSPMKGHSHVYWYRQLPEEGLKFMVYLQKENIIDESGMPKERFSAEFPKEGPSILRIQQVVRGDSAAYFCASSPTVTANYGYTFGSGTRLTVV.

This clone occurred once. This chain joins TRBV6-1 and TRBJ1-5, with a possible D match to TRBD1 (6 bases). Trimming pared 2 bases from V and 5 bases from J, leaving 13 bases between. The CDR3 contains 15 residues. In germline, CDR1 is MNHNS, CDR2 SASEGT. The DNA of the CDR3 is TGTGCCAGCAGTGAACATTGGGGGGCCCATCAGCCCCAGCATTTT. It codes for CASSEHWGAHQPQHF.

The chain recombines TRBV5-1 with TRBJ1-1; D not certain. CDR1 and CDR2 from the germline V gene are SGHRS and YFSETQ. The CDR3 totals 13 residues. The V end lost 1 base, the J end lost 3 bases, and 7 bases lay between the germline ends. The CDR3 sequence: CASSLYPDTEAFF. CDR3 nucleotides: TGCGCCAGCAGCTTGTATCCGGACACTGAAGCTTTCTTT.

There are a few counts of this clone. The J gene is TRBJ2-2, the V gene TRBV5-1; D ambiguous. The CDR3 length is 14 residues. The V gene lost 6 bases and the J gene lost 6 bases, with 15 bases spanning the gap. Germline V gives CDR1 SGHRS, CDR2 YFSETQ. CDR3 sequence reads: CASNEGKLAGELFF. DNA for the CDR3: TGCGCCAGCAACGAAGGGAAGTTGGCCGGGGAGCTGTTTTTT.

This clone appeared a few times. The J gene is TRBJ2-3, the V gene TRBV10-3; 14 bases line up with TRBD2. This CDR3 contains 16 residues. V lost 6 bases and J lost 4; bases outside the gene matches: 6. Germline values: CDR1 ENHRY, CDR2 SYGVKD. The CDR3 DNA is TGTGCCATCAGCAAGAAGACTAGCGGGGGGGCAGATACGCAGTATTTT. This codes for CAISKKTSGGADTQYF.

This chain uses TRBV4-3 with TRBJ2-1; D may be TRBD2 (6 bases). This CDR3 region has 14 residues. Germline CDR1 and CDR2: LGHNA and YSLEER. V lost 4 bases and J 2 bases, leaving 9 bases between the germline ends. The CDR3 protein is CASSLRLAYNEQFF. The CDR3, as DNA: TGCGCCAGCAGCCTTCGACTAGCCTACAATGAGCAGTTCTTC.

The chain employs TRBV7-2 and TRBJ2-5; D perhaps matches TRBD2 (6 bases). Germline V lookup: CDR1 SGHTA, CDR2 FQGNSA. The V gene lost 6 bases and the J gene lost 4 bases, with 18 bases spanning the gap. This CDR3 is built from 15 residues. The CDR3 nucleotides read TGTGCCAGCAGTTTAATGGCGCAGGGAGGAGAGACCCAGTACTTC. Encoded protein: CASSLMAQGGETQYF.

DNA for the CDR3: TGCGCCAGCAGCCAAGAAACCGGGACAGGGAATGAGCAGTTCTTC. It is translated as CASSQETGTGNEQFF. The chain employs TRBV4-3 and TRBJ2-1, with 9 nucleotides matching TRBD1. The CDR3 runs 15 residues. With 0 bases clipped from V and 7 bases from J, the junction kept 4 bases outside the gene matches. The V gene's germline CDR1 is LGHNA and CDR2 YSLEER.

This chain uses TRBV27 with TRBJ1-4, with D maybe TRBD1 (6 bases). Germline V CDR1 and CDR2: MNHEY, SMNVEV (reference sequence). The ends were cut back, 0 bases at V and 8 bases at J, with 22 bases in the middle. This CDR3 has 18 amino acids. CDR3 nucleotide sequence: TGTGCCAGCAGTTTATCTATCTCGGGCAGGGGCTACGGGGAAAAACTGTTTTTT. Translating it yields CASSLSISGRGYGEKLFF.

In its sample, this clone was seen a few times. J is TRBJ1-1 and V is TRBV15; 12 positions match TRBD1. The ends lost 0 bases at V and 6 bases at J; junction bases unmatched: 2. CDR1 and CDR2 (germline): LNHNV, YYDKDF (reference sequence). CDR3 size: 15 residues. The CDR3 is CATSREGQGAAEAFF. The CDR3 DNA reads as TGTGCCACCAGCAGAGAGGGACAGGGGGCAGCTGAAGCTTTCTTT.

The rearrangement uses TRBV19 and TRBJ2-7; tentatively, D is TRBD1 or TRBD2 (6 bases each). V was pared by 3 bases and J by 13 bases, with 10 bases between. CDR3 size: 10 residues. CDR1 and CDR2 from the germline V gene are LNHDA and SQIVND (reference sequence). CDR3 in amino acids: CASSMRGVYF. Here the CDR3 DNA reads TGTGCCAGTAGTATGAGGGGGGTCTACTTC. Together with reference TRBV19 and TRBJ2-7, the CDR3 gives the full variable domain: DGGITQSPKYLFRKEGQNVTLSCEQNLNHDAMYWYRQDPGQGLRLIYYSQIVNDFQKGDIAEGYSVSREKKESFPLTVTSAQKNPTAFYLCASSMRGVYFGPGTRLTVT.

This clone was recorded only once. This sequence joins TRBV2 and TRBJ2-1, with 7 positions matching TRBD2. The CDR3 has 14 amino acids. Germline V lookup: CDR1 SNHLY, CDR2 FYNNEI. The V and J ends lost 3 bases and 1 base, in that order; junction bases with no gene match: 0. Here the CDR3 DNA reads TGTGCCAGCAGTGAGGGGGGGTCCTACAATGAGCAGTTCTTC. It encodes CASSEGGSYNEQFF.

J is TRBJ2-5 and V is TRBV27; D is ambiguous. Between the trimmed V and J ends, which lost 6 bases and 5 bases, there was a span of 7 bases. The CDR3 runs to 11 residues. Germline CDR1 and CDR2: MNHEY and SMNVEV (reference sequence). The DNA of the CDR3 is TGTGCCAGCAGCCCTCCGGAGACCCAGTACTTC. Translation: CASSPPETQYF.

Worth noting for this clone: This same CDR3 is encoded by further DNA sequences in the sample. V is TRBV29-1 and J is TRBJ1-1; 7 bases are shared with TRBD1. This CDR3 comprises 12 residues. V lost 7 bases and J lost 1; bases outside the gene matches: 3. CDR1 and CDR2 from the germline V gene are SQVTM and ANQGSEA. In DNA form, the CDR3 reads TGCAGCGCCAGACAGGGGAACACTGAAGCTTTCTTT. It is translated as CSARQGNTEAFF.

The chain combines TRBV9 with TRBJ2-1, with D hard to call. V was cut by 2 bases and J by 8 bases, with 14 bases left in between. The CDR3 length is 14 residues. Germline CDR1 reads SGDLS; CDR2 reads YYNGEE. The CDR3 coding sequence is TGTGCCAGCAGCGTTGTGCTCATAGGCGATGAGCAGTTCTTC. Encoded protein: CASSVVLIGDEQFF. The full variable domain, rest sourced from reference TRBV9 and TRBJ2-1, is DSGVTQTPKHLITATGQRVTLRCSPRSGDLSVYWYQQSLDQGLQFLIQYYNGEERAKGNILERFSAQQFPDLHSELNLSSLELGDSALYFCASSVVLIGDEQFFGPGTRLTVL.

The gene calls are TRBV29-1 and TRBJ1-5, with D possibly TRBD1 on 5 matching bases. V gave up 3 bases and J gave up 5 bases, with 14 bases separating them. CDR1 SQVTM and CDR2 ANQGSEA come from the germline V gene. The CDR3 is 14 amino acids. CDR3 nucleotide sequence: TGCAGCGTTGATTCCGGGGGGGTGGATCAGCCCCAGCATTTT. Translating gives CSVDSGGVDQPQHF.

J is TRBJ2-1 and V is TRBV29-1, with D perhaps assigned TRBD1 or TRBD2 (5 bases each). The CDR3 covers 14 residues. CDR1 and CDR2 (germline): SQVTM, ANQGSEA. Trimming cost V 7 bases and J 0 bases, with 13 bases left between them. This chain's CDR3 is CSAVRGDSYNEQFF. The CDR3 DNA is TGCAGCGCCGTAAGAGGGGACTCCTACAATGAGCAGTTCTTC.

The chain couples TRBV6-4 to TRBJ2-3; D is undetermined. The V gene's germline CDR1 is MRHNA and CDR2 SNTAGT. This CDR3 has 14 residues. The V end was cut by 0 bases, the J end by 5 bases, with 9 bases between. The CDR3 DNA reads as TGTGCCAGCAGTGACTCCCAGGCTGGAGATACGCAGTATTTT. It specifies CASSDSQAGDTQYF.

The rearrangement uses TRBV5-1 and TRBJ1-1; possible D gene TRBD1, 6 bases. This CDR3 comprises 14 residues. Germline loops: CDR1 SGHRS, CDR2 YFSETQ. V was pared by 0 bases and J by 5 bases, with 11 bases between. CDR3 amino acids: CASSLVEQGTEAFF. The DNA of the CDR3 is TGCGCCAGCAGCTTGGTAGAGCAGGGGACTGAAGCTTTCTTT.

V is TRBV5-6 and J is TRBJ2-7; D gene unclear. The V end was cut by 0 bases, the J end by 4 bases, with 8 bases between. CDR3 size: 13 residues. Germline lookup yields CDR1 SGHDT and CDR2 YYEEEE. The CDR3 DNA reads TGTGCCAGCAGCTTGGATGGGGAATACGAGCAGTACTTC. This encodes CASSLDGEYEQYF.

The CDR3 loop reads CASSVEIGGGPRGYTF. As DNA, the CDR3 is TGTGCCAGCAGCGTAGAGATAGGGGGCGGACCGCGCGGCTACACCTTC. This chain joins TRBV9 and TRBJ1-2; 7 bases line up with TRBD1. The CDR3 contains 16 residues. J was trimmed by 8 bases and V by 0 bases; bases with no gene match: 13. The V gene's germline CDR1 is SGDLS and CDR2 YYNGEE.

The sample holds a few counts of this clone. The J gene is TRBJ2-1, the V gene TRBV19; TRBD2 agrees at 9 bases. CDR1 is LNHDA and CDR2 is SQIVND in the germline V gene (reference sequence). J was trimmed by 3 bases and V by 5 bases; bases with no gene match: 11. The CDR3 is made up of 17 amino acids. The CDR3 region is CASSERGAHSSYNEQFF. The CDR3 DNA reads as TGTGCCAGTAGTGAGCGGGGGGCCCATTCGAGCTACAATGAGCAGTTCTTC.